Shown below are 15 T cell receptor beta chains from a single sample sequenced in a study of shared clonotypes between healthy human individuals. The protocol was immunoSEQ multiplex PCR, while the TCRdb copy is restricted to in-frame clones and leaves out a portion. The sample yields about 1.1 million clones, roughly 74% seen once. The sequenced sample consisted of memory CD4+ T cells from PBMCs. Subset denoted: CD45RA-negative fraction. All receptors derive from a man in his late teens or twenties in good health. Some clones in this sample may be carry-over from other donors' samples.

The rearrangement joins TRBV7-8 to TRBJ1-5; 12 nucleotides line up with TRBD1. Germline V gene data show CDR1 as SGHVS and CDR2 as FQNEAQ. The CDR3 has 17 amino acids. With 1 base clipped from V and 4 bases from J, the junction kept 5 bases outside the gene matches. The CDR3 bases are TGTGCCAGCAGCTTAGTGGGACAGGGGGCAGGGAATCAGCCCCAGCATTTT. Its protein product is CASSLVGQGAGNQPQHF.

This clone was counted many times. The J gene is TRBJ2-3, the V gene TRBV11-2; 7 positions match TRBD1. The CDR3 runs to 16 residues. In germline, CDR1 is SGHAT, CDR2 FQNNGV. V lost 5 bases to trimming and J lost 1 base; unmatched junction nucleotides: 9. The CDR3 DNA reads as TGTGCCAGCAGCCCCCGACAGGGAAGAGGCACAGATACGCAGTATTTT. Translating gives CASSPRQGRGTDTQYF.

This clone was picked up a small number of times. The chain carries TRBV5-1 and TRBJ2-5; D is possibly TRBD2 (5 bases). CDR1 is SGHRS and CDR2 is YFSETQ in the germline V gene. The CDR3 has 16 amino acids. The ends were cut back, 0 bases at V and 1 base at J, with 13 bases in the middle. CDR3 residues: CASSLGGLPTQETQYF. The CDR3 DNA sequence: TGCGCCAGCAGCTTGGGAGGGCTACCAACCCAAGAGACCCAGTACTTC.

In DNA form, the CDR3 reads TGTGCCAGCAGCTTAAGGCCTAATCAAGGGGCCTACAATGAGCAGTTCTTC. The encoded protein is CASSLRPNQGAYNEQFF. The chain uses TRBV7-3 and TRBJ2-1; the D gene is possibly TRBD1 (5 bases). The CDR3 length is 17 residues. Germline V CDR1 and CDR2: SGHTA, FQGTGA. Trimming took 1 base from V and 2 from J, leaving 15 bases between them.

The genes are TRBV7-2 and TRBJ2-3, with D possibly TRBD2 on 6 matching bases. V lost 1 base and J 0 bases, leaving 8 bases between the germline ends. Germline values: CDR1 SGHTA, CDR2 FQGNSA. The CDR3 totals 15 residues. The CDR3 DNA reads as TGTGCCAGCAGCTTAGGGGGGGAAAGCACAGATACGCAGTATTTT. Translation gives CASSLGGESTDTQYF.

V is TRBV28 and J is TRBJ1-5; D not resolved. Germline assignment: CDR1 MDHEN and CDR2 SYDVKM. This CDR3 region has 16 residues. V shed 7 bases and J shed 5 bases, with 21 bases lying between them. Here the CDR3 reads CASTVAGYVGDQPQHF. The CDR3 nucleotides are TGTGCCAGCACCGTAGCGGGGTACGTCGGCGATCAGCCCCAGCATTTT.

V is TRBV10-3 and J is TRBJ2-5; 11 bases match TRBD2. CDR1 and CDR2 (germline): ENHRY, SYGVKD. The V segment lost 7 bases and the J segment 5 bases; nucleotides outside the gene matches: 6. CDR3 length equals 14 residues. The CDR3 DNA sequence: TGTGCCATCAATAGCGGGAGGGCCCGGGAGACCCAGTACTTC. Its translation is CAINSGRARETQYF.

The CDR3 DNA sequence: TGTGCCAGCAGCTTAATTGGTGACTCTGGGGCCAACGTCCTGACTTTC. This codes for CASSLIGDSGANVLTF. The chain combines TRBV11-2 with TRBJ2-6; the D is unclear. Germline CDR1 and CDR2: SGHAT and FQNNGV. This CDR3 region has 16 residues. With 2 bases removed from V and 0 bases from J, the gap between germline ends came to 8 bases.

V usage is TRBV5-8 and J usage is TRBJ1-1; D remains ambiguous. V shed 2 bases and J shed 0 bases, with 8 bases lying between them. CDR1 SGHTS and CDR2 YDEGEE come from the germline V gene. The CDR3 is 14 residues long. The CDR3 sequence is CASSLKGLNTEAFF. DNA of the CDR3: TGTGCCAGCAGCTTAAAAGGGTTGAACACTGAAGCTTTCTTT.

This chain uses TRBV5-1 with TRBJ1-1; TRBD1 might be the D (6 bases). This CDR3 is built from 15 residues. Germline CDR1 SGHRS, CDR2 YFSETQ. Between the trimmed V and J ends, which lost 2 bases and 4 bases, there was a span of 15 bases. The CDR3 loop is CASSLRGKEGTEAFF. CDR3 in DNA: TGCGCCAGCAGCTTAAGGGGGAAAGAGGGCACTGAAGCTTTCTTT.

The V gene is TRBV2, the J gene TRBJ2-5; D is uncertain. V dropped 0 bases and J dropped 4 bases, with 18 bases sitting between them. Germline loops: CDR1 SNHLY, CDR2 FYNNEI. The CDR3 extends over 17 amino acids. CDR3 in amino acids: CASSEAMYVRFRETQYF. CDR3 coding DNA: TGTGCCAGCAGTGAAGCGATGTATGTTCGGTTCCGAGAGACCCAGTACTTC.

The rearrangement links TRBV27 to TRBJ2-1; 10 nucleotides agree with TRBD2. The germline V gene has CDR1 MNHEY and CDR2 SMNVEV (reference sequence). CDR3 length equals 21 residues. V lost 5 bases and J lost 4; bases outside the gene matches: 23. CDR3 coding DNA: TGTGCCAGCAGTCACCTGTACTTGACCCCGGGACTAGCGAATATATACAATGAGCAGTTCTTC. Translated: CASSHLYLTPGLANIYNEQFF.

The chain uses TRBV7-9 and TRBJ1-2; 8 nucleotides match TRBD1. CDR3 length: 15 residues. With 5 bases clipped from V and 7 bases from J, the junction kept 12 bases outside the gene matches. Per germline, CDR1 SEHNR and CDR2 FQNEAQ (reference sequence). The CDR3: CASSPQAQGAGGYTF. As DNA, the CDR3 is TGTGCCAGCAGCCCCCAGGCTCAGGGGGCTGGTGGCTACACCTTC.

This chain joins TRBV7-8 and TRBJ2-7, with TRBD2 matching 7 bases. Losses at the gene ends were 5 bases for V and 7 bases for J; bases not matched to a gene: 11. The CDR3 contains 14 residues. The germline V gene encodes CDR1 SGHVS and CDR2 FQNEAQ. The CDR3 sequence is CASSPSGLEGEQYF. For the CDR3, the DNA is TGTGCCAGCAGCCCTAGCGGCCTCGAGGGGGAGCAGTACTTC.

This clone was detected once. The genes are TRBV6-5 and TRBJ1-4; no clear D. Trimming shortened V by 6 bases and J by 8 bases, and 10 bases separated the two germline ends. This CDR3 region has 12 residues. Germline V gene sequence: CDR1 MNHEY, CDR2 SVGAGI. CDR3 sequence reads: CASRPSWEKLFF. CDR3 nucleotide sequence: TGTGCCAGCAGGCCCTCCTGGGAAAAACTGTTTTTT.